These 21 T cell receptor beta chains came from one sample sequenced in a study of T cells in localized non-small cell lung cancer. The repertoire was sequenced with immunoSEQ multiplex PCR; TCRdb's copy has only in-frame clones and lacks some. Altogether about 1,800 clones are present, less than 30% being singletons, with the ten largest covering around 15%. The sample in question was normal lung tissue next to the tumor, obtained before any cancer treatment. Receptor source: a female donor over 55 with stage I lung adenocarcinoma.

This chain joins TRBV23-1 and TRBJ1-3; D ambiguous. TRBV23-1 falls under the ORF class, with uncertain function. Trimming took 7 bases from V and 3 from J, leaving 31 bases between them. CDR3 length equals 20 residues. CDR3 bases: TGCGCCAGCACCCCCGCGGATTTTCCTCACCCCCACTTTCATGGAAACACCATATATTTT. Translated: CASTPADFPHPHFHGNTIYF.

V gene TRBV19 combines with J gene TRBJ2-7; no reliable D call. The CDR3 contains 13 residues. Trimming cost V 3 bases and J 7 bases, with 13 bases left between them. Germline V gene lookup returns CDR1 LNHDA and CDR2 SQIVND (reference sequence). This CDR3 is CASSMPGLREQYF. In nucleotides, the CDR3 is TGTGCCAGTAGTATGCCCGGGCTAAGGGAGCAGTACTTC. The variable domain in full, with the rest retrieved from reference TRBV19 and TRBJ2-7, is DGGITQSPKYLFRKEGQNVTLSCEQNLNHDAMYWYRQDPGQGLRLIYYSQIVNDFQKGDIAEGYSVSREKKESFPLTVTSAQKNPTAFYLCASSMPGLREQYFGPGTRLTVT.

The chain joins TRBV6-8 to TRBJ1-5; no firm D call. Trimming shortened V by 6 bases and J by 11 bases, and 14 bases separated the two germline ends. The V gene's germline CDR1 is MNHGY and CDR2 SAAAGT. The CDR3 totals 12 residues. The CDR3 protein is CASSPLGRAQHF. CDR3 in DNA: TGTGCCAGCAGCCCCTTAGGAAGGGCCCAGCATTTT.

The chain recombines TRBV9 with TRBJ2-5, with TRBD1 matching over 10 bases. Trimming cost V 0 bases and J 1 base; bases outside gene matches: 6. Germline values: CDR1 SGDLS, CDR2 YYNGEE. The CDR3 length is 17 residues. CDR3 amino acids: CASSVEDRGLSQETQYF. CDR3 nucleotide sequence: TGTGCCAGCAGCGTAGAAGACAGGGGGCTCTCCCAAGAGACCCAGTACTTC.

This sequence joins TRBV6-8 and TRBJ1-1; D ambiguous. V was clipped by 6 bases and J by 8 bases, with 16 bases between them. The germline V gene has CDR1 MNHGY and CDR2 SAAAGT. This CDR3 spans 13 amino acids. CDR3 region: CASSYRGIGEAFF. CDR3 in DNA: TGTGCCAGCAGCTACCGGGGAATAGGGGAAGCTTTCTTT.

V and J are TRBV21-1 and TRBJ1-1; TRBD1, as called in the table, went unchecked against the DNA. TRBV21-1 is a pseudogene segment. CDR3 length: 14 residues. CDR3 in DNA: TGTGCCAGCGGGCTGACCAGTACTAACACTGAAGCTTTCTTT. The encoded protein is CASGLTSTNTEAFF.

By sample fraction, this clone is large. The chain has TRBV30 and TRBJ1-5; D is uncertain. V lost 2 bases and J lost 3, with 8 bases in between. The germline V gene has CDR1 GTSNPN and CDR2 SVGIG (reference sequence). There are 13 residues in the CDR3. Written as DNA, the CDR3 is TGTGCCTGGAGTTGGCAAGCCAATCAGCCCCAGCATTTT. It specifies CAWSWQANQPQHF.

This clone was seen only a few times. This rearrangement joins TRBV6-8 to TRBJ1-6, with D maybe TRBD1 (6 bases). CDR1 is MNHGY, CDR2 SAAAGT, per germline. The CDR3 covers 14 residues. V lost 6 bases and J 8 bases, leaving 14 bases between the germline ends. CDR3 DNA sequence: TGTGCCAGCAGACTACAGGGAAGTGATTCACCCCTCCACTTT. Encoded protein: CASRLQGSDSPLHF.

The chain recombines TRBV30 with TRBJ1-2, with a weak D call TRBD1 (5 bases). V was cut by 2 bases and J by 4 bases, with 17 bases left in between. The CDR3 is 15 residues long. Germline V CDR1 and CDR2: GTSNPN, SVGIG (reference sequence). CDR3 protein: CAWSPPPGISYGYTF. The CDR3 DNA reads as TGTGCCTGGAGTCCCCCCCCAGGGATTAGCTATGGCTACACCTTC.

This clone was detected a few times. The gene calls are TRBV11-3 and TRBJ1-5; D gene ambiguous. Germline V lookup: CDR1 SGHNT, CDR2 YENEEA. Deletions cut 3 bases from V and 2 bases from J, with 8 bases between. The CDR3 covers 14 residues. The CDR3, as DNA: TGTGCCAGCAGCTTGGACGGAGGCAATCAGCCCCAGCATTTT. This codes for CASSLDGGNQPQHF.

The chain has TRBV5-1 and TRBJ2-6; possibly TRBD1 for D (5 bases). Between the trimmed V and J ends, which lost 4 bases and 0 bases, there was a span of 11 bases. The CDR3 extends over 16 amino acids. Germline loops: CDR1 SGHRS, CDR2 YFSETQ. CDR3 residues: CASSPPTASGANVLTF. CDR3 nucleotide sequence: TGCGCCAGCAGCCCACCGACAGCCTCTGGGGCCAACGTCCTGACTTTC.

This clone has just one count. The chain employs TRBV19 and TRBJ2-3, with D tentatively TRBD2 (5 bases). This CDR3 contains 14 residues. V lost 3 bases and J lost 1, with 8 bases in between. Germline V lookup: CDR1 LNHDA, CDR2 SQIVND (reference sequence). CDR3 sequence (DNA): TGTGCCAGTAGTATCCGGCGGGGCACAGATACGCAGTATTTT. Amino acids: CASSIRRGTDTQYF.

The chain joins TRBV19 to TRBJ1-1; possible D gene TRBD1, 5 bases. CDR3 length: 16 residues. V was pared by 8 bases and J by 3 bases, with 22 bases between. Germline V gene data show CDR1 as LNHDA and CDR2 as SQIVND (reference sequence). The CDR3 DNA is TGTGCCAGTTCCCCATTTGCGGGGGGGGTGGACACTGAAGCTTTCTTT. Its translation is CASSPFAGGVDTEAFF.

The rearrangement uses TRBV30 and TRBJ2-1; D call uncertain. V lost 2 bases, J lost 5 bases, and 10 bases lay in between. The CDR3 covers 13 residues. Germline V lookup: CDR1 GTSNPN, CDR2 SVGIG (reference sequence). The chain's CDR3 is CAWSLRSDNEQFF. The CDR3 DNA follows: TGTGCCTGGAGTTTACGGTCCGACAATGAGCAGTTCTTC.

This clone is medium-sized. For the CDR3, the DNA is TGTGCCAGCAGAATGGAGGGGACGGATAACTATGGCTACACCTTC. Amino acids: CASRMEGTDNYGYTF. The chain combines TRBV11-3 with TRBJ1-2, with a weak D call TRBD1 (5 bases). Germline CDR1 is SGHNT and CDR2 is YENEEA. This CDR3 comprises 15 residues. V was shortened by 6 bases and J by 1 base, with 15 bases between the two germline ends.

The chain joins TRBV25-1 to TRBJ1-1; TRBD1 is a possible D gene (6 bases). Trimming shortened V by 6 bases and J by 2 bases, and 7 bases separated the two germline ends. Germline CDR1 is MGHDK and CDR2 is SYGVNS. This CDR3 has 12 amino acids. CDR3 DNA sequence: TGTGCCAGCAGACAGGGCAACACTGAAGCTTTCTTT. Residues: CASRQGNTEAFF.

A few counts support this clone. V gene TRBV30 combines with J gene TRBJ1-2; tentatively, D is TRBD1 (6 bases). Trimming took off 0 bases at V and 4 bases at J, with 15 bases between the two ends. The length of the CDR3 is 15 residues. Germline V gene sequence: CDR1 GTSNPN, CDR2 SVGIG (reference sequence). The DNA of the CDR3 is TGTGCCTGGAGTGTTCAGGGGACCCCTGGCTATGGCTACACCTTC. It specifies CAWSVQGTPGYGYTF. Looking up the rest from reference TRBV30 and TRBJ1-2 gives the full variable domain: SQTIHQWPATLVQPVGSPLSLECTVEGTSNPNLYWYRQAAGRGLQLLFYSVGIGQISSEVPQNLSASRPQDRQFILSSKKLLLSDSGFYLCAWSVQGTPGYGYTFGSGTRLTVV.

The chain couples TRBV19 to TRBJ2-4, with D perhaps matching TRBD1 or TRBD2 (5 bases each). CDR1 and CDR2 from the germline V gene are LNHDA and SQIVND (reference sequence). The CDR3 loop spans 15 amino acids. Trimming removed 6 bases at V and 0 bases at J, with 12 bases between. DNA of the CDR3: TGTGCCAGTAGGGCTTGGGGGATAGCCAAAAACATTCAGTACTTC. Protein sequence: CASRAWGIAKNIQYF.

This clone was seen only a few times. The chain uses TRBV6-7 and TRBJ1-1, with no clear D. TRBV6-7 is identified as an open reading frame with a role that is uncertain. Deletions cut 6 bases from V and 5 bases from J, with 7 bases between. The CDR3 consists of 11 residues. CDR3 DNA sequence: TGTGCCAGCAGACAAGGGACTGAAGCTTTCTTT. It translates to CASRQGTEAFF.

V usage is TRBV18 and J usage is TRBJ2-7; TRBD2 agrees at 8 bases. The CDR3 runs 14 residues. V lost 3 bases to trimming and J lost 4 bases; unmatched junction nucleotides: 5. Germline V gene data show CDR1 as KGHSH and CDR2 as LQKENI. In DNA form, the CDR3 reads TGTGCCAGCTCACCCGGGACGGGAGGGTACGAGCAGTACTTC. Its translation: CASSPGTGGYEQYF.

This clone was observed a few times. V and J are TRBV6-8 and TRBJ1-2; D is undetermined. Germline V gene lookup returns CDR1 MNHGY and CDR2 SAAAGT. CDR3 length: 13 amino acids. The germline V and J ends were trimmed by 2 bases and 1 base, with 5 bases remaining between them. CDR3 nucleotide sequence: TGTGCCAGCAGTTACGACATTAACTATGGCTACACCTTC. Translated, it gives CASSYDINYGYTF.